This TCR beta chain is from a study of blood T cell repertoires in COVID-19. Across the study: The United States, Italy and Spain provided the acute and convalescent COVID-19 samples. In each case, the material was cDNA or gDNA derived from T cells, B-cell-depleted T cells, or PBMCs.

J was trimmed by 6 bases and V by 6 bases; bases with no gene match: 16. Germline CDR1 and CDR2: MNHEY and SMNVEV (reference sequence). The CDR3 contains 19 residues. Per the study methods: The authors estimated nucleated cell counts from reference gene primer amplification. Data came from immunoSEQ multiplex PCR; TCRdb stores just in-frame clones and leaves some out. V and J calls and clone size are given by that table; D and trimming were obtained from the DNA. In the table there are about 200,000 clones, 70% to 85% of which are singletons. The sequence was collected from a human donor with acute or convalescent COVID-19. The donor label of this sample is uncertain. Material: peripheral blood. V gene TRBV27 combines with J gene TRBJ2-3; 15 bases fit TRBD2. CDR3 sequence reads: CASRRETGTSGGTDDTQYF. CDR3 coding DNA: TGTGCCAGCAGACGCGAGACCGGGACTAGCGGGGGGACCGACGATACGCAGTATTTT.